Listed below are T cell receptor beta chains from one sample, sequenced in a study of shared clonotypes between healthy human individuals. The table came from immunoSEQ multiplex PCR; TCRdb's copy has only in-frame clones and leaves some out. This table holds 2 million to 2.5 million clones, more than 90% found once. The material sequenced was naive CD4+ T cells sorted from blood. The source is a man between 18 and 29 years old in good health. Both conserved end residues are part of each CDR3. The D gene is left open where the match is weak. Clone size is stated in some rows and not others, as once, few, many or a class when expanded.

TGTGCCAGCAGCTCACAGAGTCCTGGGGCCAACGTCCTAACTTTC | CASSSQSPGANVLTF | . | . | TRBJ2-6 | TRBV7-8
TGTGCCAGCAGCCCCGGGGGACAGGGAAAGAATGGCTACACCTTC | CASSPGGQGKNGYTF | TRBD1 | . | TRBJ1-2 | TRBV7-3
TGTGCCAGCAGTTACGGTAGCAATCAGCCCCAGCATTTT | CASSYGSNQPQHF | . | . | TRBJ1-5 | TRBV6-6
TGTGCCAGCAGCTTACAGGGGGCAGGGGCCCTGTTTTTT | CASSLQGAGALFF | TRBD1 | . | TRBJ2-2 | TRBV11-2
TGTGCCAGCAGTTTACTGAGTCATCAGCCCCAGCATTTT | CASSLLSHQPQHF | . | . | TRBJ1-5 | TRBV2
TGTGCCAGCAGCGCCAAATACGAGCAGTACTTC | CASSAKYEQYF | . | . | TRBJ2-7 | TRBV5-6
TGTGCCAGCAGCCGCCCTGGGGGGAGCTCCTACGAGCAGTACTTC | CASSRPGGSSYEQYF | . | . | TRBJ2-7 | TRBV28
TGTGCCAGCAGCTACCGGGACAGTTTATCACCCCTCCACTTT | CASSYRDSLSPLHF | TRBD1 | . | TRBJ1-6 | TRBV5-6
TGCAGTGCCATGAAGACCTATGAGCAGTTCTTC | CSAMKTYEQFF | . | . | TRBJ2-1 | TRBV20-1
TGCAGCGTTGGTGGAGGAAGCTCCTACGAGCAGTACTTC | CSVGGGSSYEQYF | . | . | TRBJ2-7 | TRBV29-1
TGTGCCAGCAGCGGTAGCGGAAACTCCTACAATGAGCAGTTCTTC | CASSGSGNSYNEQFF | . | . | TRBJ2-1 | TRBV9
TGTGCCAGCAGCTTATCCGGGACGGTGAGCTCCTACGAGCAGTACTTC | CASSLSGTVSSYEQYF | . | . | TRBJ2-7 | TRBV11-2
TGTGCCAGCTCCCCCGGACAGGGAGAGGAAAAACTGTTTTTT | CASSPGQGEEKLFF | TRBD1 | . | TRBJ1-4 | TRBV18
TGTGCCAGCAGCACCCAGGCGAGCGGGACTACTCAAGAGACCCAGTACTTC | CASSTQASGTTQETQYF | TRBD2 | few | TRBJ2-5 | TRBV28
TGTGCCAGTAGCTCCGGACAGTGGCCCTACGAGCAGTACTTC | CASSSGQWPYEQYF | . | . | TRBJ2-7 | TRBV19
TGTGCCAGCAGCTTGGGTAGTACAGGCATGAATCAGCCCCAGCATTTT | CASSLGSTGMNQPQHF | . | once | TRBJ1-5 | TRBV7-9
TGCGCCAGCACACCGGCAGAGTCAGGGAATTCACCCCTCCACTTT | CASTPAESGNSPLHF | . | . | TRBJ1-6 | TRBV5-1
TGTGCCATCAGGACGGGGGAAAATGAAAAACTGTTTTTT | CAIRTGENEKLFF | . | . | TRBJ1-4 | TRBV10-3
TGTGCCGCGGGACAGGCCCCCTACGAGCAGTACTTC | CAAGQAPYEQYF | TRBD1 | . | TRBJ2-7 | TRBV30
TGCGCCAGCAGCCAGAGACAGGATGGGGCCGGGGAGCTGTTTTTT | CASSQRQDGAGELFF | . | . | TRBJ2-2 | TRBV5-1
TGTGCCAGCAGCGTATCTAGCGGGGGAGAGACCCAGTACTTC | CASSVSSGGETQYF | TRBD2 | . | TRBJ2-5 | TRBV9
TGTGCCAGCAGTGCGGGACAGGCGTATGAAAAACTGTTTTTT | CASSAGQAYEKLFF | TRBD1 | . | TRBJ1-4 | TRBV2
TGCGCCAGCAGCTTGGGGAACGGAGGAGGGGTCAAGGCTGGGAACACCATATATTTT | CASSLGNGGGVKAGNTIYF | . | . | TRBJ1-3 | TRBV5-1
TGTGCCAGCTCACAGAGAAGCGGGACAGGGGACCGAAACGAGCAGTACTTC | CASSQRSGTGDRNEQYF | TRBD1 | . | TRBJ2-7 | TRBV18
TGTGCCAGTAGTATAGAAGGACATGTAAGGGATCAGCCCCAGCATTTT | CASSIEGHVRDQPQHF | . | . | TRBJ1-5 | TRBV19
TGTGCCAGCAGTGACGCCTTCCGGCTTGGCTACACCTTC | CASSDAFRLGYTF | . | . | TRBJ1-2 | TRBV2
TGTGCAAGTCGCCTGAGGACCTTAGGGACCCAGTACTTC | CASRLRTLGTQYF | . | . | TRBJ2-5 | TRBV12-2
TGTGCCAGCAGTCCCGCTCCCGGGCAGGGGGCGCCTACCTCTTATAATTCACCCCTCCACTTT | CASSPAPGQGAPTSYNSPLHF | TRBD1 | . | TRBJ1-6 | TRBV27
TGTGCCAGCAGTTTTCCATTAACAGGGAAGTATCAGCCCCAGCATTTT | CASSFPLTGKYQPQHF | . | . | TRBJ1-5 | TRBV11-3
TGCGCCAGCAGACGAGATAGCGGGGTATGGGCCGGGGAGCTGTTTTTT | CASRRDSGVWAGELFF | TRBD2 | . | TRBJ2-2 | TRBV5-1
TGCGCCAGCAGCACAGCTAGCGGGGGGGCCTACGAGCAGTACTTC | CASSTASGGAYEQYF | TRBD2 | . | TRBJ2-7 | TRBV5-1
TGTGCCAGCAGTGTATCTCCGGGACAGGGGGCTGGGAACACTGAAGCTTTCTTT | CASSVSPGQGAGNTEAFF | TRBD1 | . | TRBJ1-1 | TRBV25-1
TGTGCCAGCAGCGTACGACAGGGGACTCACTCCTACAATGAGCAGTTCTTC | CASSVRQGTHSYNEQFF | TRBD1 | . | TRBJ2-1 | TRBV7-9
TGTGCCTGGCTTCAACAGGCCCCCAGAGGTGAAAAACTGTTTTTT | CAWLQQAPRGEKLFF | . | once | TRBJ1-4 | TRBV30
TGTGCCAGCAGCCTGGGGACGGGAGGGGTAATGAACACTGAAGCTTTCTTT | CASSLGTGGVMNTEAFF | . | . | TRBJ1-1 | TRBV7-6
TGTGCCAGCAGCTTTTGGACAGGGCGGGAGACCCAGTACTTC | CASSFWTGRETQYF | TRBD1 | . | TRBJ2-5 | TRBV7-2
TGTGCCAGCAGTTACGCTCTTACAGGGACCTACGAGCAGTACTTC | CASSYALTGTYEQYF | . | . | TRBJ2-7 | TRBV6-5
TGTGCCTGGATGGACAGGCCGAACACTGAAGCTTTCTTT | CAWMDRPNTEAFF | TRBD1 | . | TRBJ1-1 | TRBV30
TGTGCCAGCAGCAGGGGGGAAACTAGCACAGATACGCAGTATTTT | CASSRGETSTDTQYF | . | . | TRBJ2-3 | TRBV2
TGTGCCATCAGTGAGTCGGTTTTTGCAGGGTCGGTCGAGCAGTACTTC | CAISESVFAGSVEQYF | . | . | TRBJ2-7 | TRBV10-3
TGTGCCAGCAGCCAAGAGTTTCATGGGACCAACACTGAAGCTTTCTTT | CASSQEFHGTNTEAFF | . | . | TRBJ1-1 | TRBV4-2
TGTGCCAGCAGTTCTAGTTACAGGGGGCCTGAAGCTTTCTTT | CASSSSYRGPEAFF | TRBD1 | . | TRBJ1-1 | TRBV6-5
TGTGCCAGCAGGACGGGGGCCGGGGAGACCCAGTACTTC | CASRTGAGETQYF | . | . | TRBJ2-5 | TRBV2
TGTGCCAGCAGCCCAATCAGGCGACAGGGCGGGGAGCTGTTTTTT | CASSPIRRQGGELFF | TRBD1 | . | TRBJ2-2 | TRBV11-2
TGTGCCAGCAGTTACGAGGGAGGGAGGAGCACTGAAGCTTTCTTT | CASSYEGGRSTEAFF | . | . | TRBJ1-1 | TRBV6-5
TGTGCCAGCAGCACCGTACAGGGTACCACCGGGGAGCTGTTTTTT | CASSTVQGTTGELFF | . | . | TRBJ2-2 | TRBV7-2
TGTGCCAGCAGTGAGCGGGAGAAAGGAGAGCAGTACTTC | CASSEREKGEQYF | TRBD2 | . | TRBJ2-7 | TRBV25-1
TGTGCCAGCACCACGACTGGGACTAGCGTAGACAATGAGCAGTTCTTC | CASTTTGTSVDNEQFF | TRBD2 | . | TRBJ2-1 | TRBV25-1
TGTGCCAGTACAGTCCGAGGTATGAATGAGCAGTTCTTC | CASTVRGMNEQFF | . | . | TRBJ2-1 | TRBV19
TGTGCCAGCAGCCCACAGAGAAATCAGCCCCAGCATTTT | CASSPQRNQPQHF | . | once | TRBJ1-5 | TRBV11-2
TGTGCTAGTGGTTTGGACATGGGGGGCTTTACTGAAGCTTTCTTT | CASGLDMGGFTEAFF | . | . | TRBJ1-1 | TRBV12-5
TGTGCCAGCTCACGGGACCTCTTTGAAAAACTGTTTTTT | CASSRDLFEKLFF | . | . | TRBJ1-4 | TRBV18
TGTGCCAGCTCACCATCTGTTTACAATGAGCAGTTCTTC | CASSPSVYNEQFF | . | . | TRBJ2-1 | TRBV18
TGTGCCAGCAGTTCTCTAGCGGGGGGCCCAGATACGCAGTATTTT | CASSSLAGGPDTQYF | TRBD2 | . | TRBJ2-3 | TRBV27
TGCAGCGGGATGGGACTAGCGAATACAGATACGCAGTATTTT | CSGMGLANTDTQYF | TRBD2 | . | TRBJ2-3 | TRBV29-1
TGTGCCAGCAGTTTAACAGGGGCGTTGGGCAATCAGCCCCAGCATTTT | CASSLTGALGNQPQHF | TRBD1 | . | TRBJ1-5 | TRBV27
TGTGCCACGAAGGGGGAGACCCAGTACTTC | CATKGETQYF | . | . | TRBJ2-5 | TRBV6-5
TGTGCCAGCAGCTCGGGACTAGCGGGATGGGATGAGCAGTTCTTC | CASSSGLAGWDEQFF | TRBD2 | . | TRBJ2-1 | TRBV7-9
TGTGCCAGCAGCCCAAACCGGGACGGACCCTATGGCTACACCTTC | CASSPNRDGPYGYTF | . | . | TRBJ1-2 | TRBV11-2
TGTGCCAGCACCTCCCAGGACAGGCGTGCCACTGAAGCTTTCTTT | CASTSQDRRATEAFF | TRBD1 | . | TRBJ1-1 | TRBV7-3